This T cell receptor (beta chain) was identified in a study of blood T cell repertoires in COVID-19 (dated by TCRdb to between 2020 and 2021). Broadly, across the study: Samples from collaborators originated in the United States, Italy and Spain and spanned both the acute and convalescent phases of COVID-19. The prospective study material was composed of cDNA or gDNA derived from T cells, B-cell-depleted T cells, or PBMCs. Deeply sampled blood TCRbeta repertoires from subjects exposed to, actively infected with, or recovered from COVID-19 were included in the dataset. The repertoires were released in a freely available public database intended as a resource for research on the immune response to SARS-CoV-2. The samples were drawn from the first 160 participants of the ongoing ImmuneRACE study and from 950 to 1,500 subjects provided by 6 global collaborators. Nearly every sample came with metadata listing a de-identified subject ID, COVID-19 status, age in years and sex. Where available, HLA class I and class II types were taken from metadata supplied by the sample provider and were not determined by assay-based typing.

Concerning this clone itself: It has no known antigen specificity. There are no base qualities to consult, and no much larger clone falls within one base.

TCRbeta CDR3 regions were amplified from genomic DNA using the immunoSEQ Assay, a bias-controlled multiplex PCR. As for the authors' bioinformatics: The number of nucleated cells in each sample was estimated from the amplification of reference gene primers within the assay. Sequence reads were collapsed and filtered to measure the absolute abundance of every unique TCRbeta CDR3 rearrangement. For each sample, productive Simpson clonality was calculated as the square root of Simpson's diversity index over productive rearrangements. TCRdb provides this immuneACCESS table in a form limited to in-frame rearrangements. Some clones are lacking; in checked studies, under half of them reflect an unresolved V gene, and why the rest are absent is not known. Clone size and the V and J calls come from that table; the DNA yielded D and trimming. In all, the sample holds 74,000 or so clones, and approximately 92% of those were seen once. The ten biggest clones cover 7% to 10% of the sample.

Beyond this particular receptor, the publication reports: The amount of clinical and demographic metadata varied by source and participant and was provided uncurated.

V is trimmed back by 6 bases and J by 5 bases, and the junction contains 10 bases that no gene match accounts for. The germline V gene (reference sequence) supplies CDR1 MNHEY and CDR2 SMNVEV. The CDR3 has 16 amino acids, counting the end cysteine and phenylalanine. The kept DNA is CDR3 alone, 48 bases in frame from the first base. Each collaborating institution followed its own protocols to collect whole blood in K2EDTA tubes. For TCRbeta analysis, collaborator samples were shipped as frozen whole blood, as isolated PBMCs, or as DNA extracted from either sample type. Recombination connected TRBV27 to TRBJ1-6; 7 nucleotides in the junction match TRBD1. This TCR was sampled from a man aged 45-65 years with active COVID-19. Sequenced: peripheral blood. This receptor has the CDR3 CASRPQTGQNNSPLHF. The DNA sequence reads TGTGCCAGCAGACCCCAAACGGGACAGAATAATTCACCCCTCCACTTT.